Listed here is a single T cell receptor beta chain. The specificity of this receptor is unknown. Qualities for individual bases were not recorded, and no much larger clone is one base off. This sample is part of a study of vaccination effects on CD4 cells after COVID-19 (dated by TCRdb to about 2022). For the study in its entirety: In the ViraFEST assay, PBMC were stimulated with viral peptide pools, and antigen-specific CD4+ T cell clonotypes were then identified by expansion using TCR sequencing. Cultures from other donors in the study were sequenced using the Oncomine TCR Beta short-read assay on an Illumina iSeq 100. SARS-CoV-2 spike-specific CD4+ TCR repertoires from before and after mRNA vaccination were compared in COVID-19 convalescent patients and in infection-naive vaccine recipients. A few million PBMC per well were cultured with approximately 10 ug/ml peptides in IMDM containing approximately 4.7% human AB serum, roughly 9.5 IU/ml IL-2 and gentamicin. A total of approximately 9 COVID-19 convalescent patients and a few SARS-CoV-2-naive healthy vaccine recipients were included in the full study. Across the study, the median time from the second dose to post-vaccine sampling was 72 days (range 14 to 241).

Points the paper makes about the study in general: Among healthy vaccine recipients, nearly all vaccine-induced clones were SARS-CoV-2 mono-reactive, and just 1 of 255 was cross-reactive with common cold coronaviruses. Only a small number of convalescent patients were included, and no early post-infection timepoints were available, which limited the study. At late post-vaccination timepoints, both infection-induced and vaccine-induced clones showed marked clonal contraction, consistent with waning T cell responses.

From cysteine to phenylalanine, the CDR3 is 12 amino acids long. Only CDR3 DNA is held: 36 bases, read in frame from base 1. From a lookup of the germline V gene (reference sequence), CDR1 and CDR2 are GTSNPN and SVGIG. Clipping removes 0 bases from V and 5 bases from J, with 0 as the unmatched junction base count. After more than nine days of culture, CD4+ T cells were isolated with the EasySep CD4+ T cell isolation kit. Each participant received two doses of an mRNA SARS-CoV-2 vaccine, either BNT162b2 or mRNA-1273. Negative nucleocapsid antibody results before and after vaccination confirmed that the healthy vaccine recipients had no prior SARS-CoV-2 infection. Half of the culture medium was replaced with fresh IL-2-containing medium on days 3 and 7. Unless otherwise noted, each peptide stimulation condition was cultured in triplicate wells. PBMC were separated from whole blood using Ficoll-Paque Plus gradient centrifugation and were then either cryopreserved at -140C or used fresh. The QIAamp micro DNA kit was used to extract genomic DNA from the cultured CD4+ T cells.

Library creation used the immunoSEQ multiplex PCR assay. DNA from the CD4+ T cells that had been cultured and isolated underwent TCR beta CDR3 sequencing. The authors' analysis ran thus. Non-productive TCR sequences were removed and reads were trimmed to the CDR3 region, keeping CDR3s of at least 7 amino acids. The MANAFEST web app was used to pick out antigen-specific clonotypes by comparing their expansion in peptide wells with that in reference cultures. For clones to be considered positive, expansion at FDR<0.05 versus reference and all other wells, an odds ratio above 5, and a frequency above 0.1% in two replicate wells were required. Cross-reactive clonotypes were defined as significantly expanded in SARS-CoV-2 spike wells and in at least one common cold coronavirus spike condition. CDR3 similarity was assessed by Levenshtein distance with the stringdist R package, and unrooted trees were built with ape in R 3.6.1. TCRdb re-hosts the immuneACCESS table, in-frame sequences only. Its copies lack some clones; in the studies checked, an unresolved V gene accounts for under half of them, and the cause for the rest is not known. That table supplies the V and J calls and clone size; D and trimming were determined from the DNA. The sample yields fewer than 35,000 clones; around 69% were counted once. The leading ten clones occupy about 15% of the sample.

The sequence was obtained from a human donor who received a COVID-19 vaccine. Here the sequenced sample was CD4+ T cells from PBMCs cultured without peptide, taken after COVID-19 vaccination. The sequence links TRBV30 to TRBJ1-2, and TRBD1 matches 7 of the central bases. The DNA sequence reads TGTGCCTGGAGTGTACAGGGGTATGGCTACACCTTC. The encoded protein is CAWSVQGYGYTF. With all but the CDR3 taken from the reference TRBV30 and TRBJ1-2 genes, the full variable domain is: SQTIHQWPATLVQPVGSPLSLECTVEGTSNPNLYWYRQAAGRGLQLLFYSVGIGQISSEVPQNLSASRPQDRQFILSSKKLLLSDSGFYLCAWSVQGYGYTFGSGTRLTVV.